This T cell receptor beta chain emerged from a study of cytomegalovirus exposure and HLA in healthy donors (dated by TCRdb to about 2017). With respect to the entire study: An earlier analysis of roughly 630 of the donors reported more than 250 Gb of sequence data and 120 million or so unique TCR beta sequences from about 179 million T cells. An early release that covered around 590 HLA-typed donors contained about 300 gigabases of sequencing data and tens of millions of unique TCR sequences. Of the roughly 400 genotyped donors, approximately 83% fell in the genetic ancestry cluster associated with self-reported Caucasian donors. The study was designed to test whether signatures of past pathogen exposure could be identified by cataloging public T cell receptors. The T cell repertoires of under 750 subjects were profiled by immunosequencing and related to cytomegalovirus serostatus. Besides the first cohort of 550 to 750 subjects, a separate validation cohort made up of 120 different subjects was used. To predict cytomegalovirus infection status, the study brought together high-throughput TCR immunosequencing, statistical association of individual TCRs with disease status, and machine learning. A later analysis re-analyzed previously published TCR beta repertoires from 550 to 700 donors and added high-resolution HLA genotyping to study TCR occurrence patterns. The later analysis used no new phenotypic data to find candidate immune exposures, relying instead on TCR beta sequences and their occurrence across donors. An earlier analysis of a few hundred of the donors applied high-throughput TCR beta sequencing to assess whether each TCR beta V gene segment acted as functional or pseudogenic. Donor age, sex, ethnicity and CMV serostatus were compiled together with the repertoire data. A later genetic analysis used genome-wide SNP genotypes for about three fifths of the roughly 700 donors, treating that subset as a discovery cohort. Every discovery cohort repertoire had been produced on one sequencing platform. HLA typing covered class I and class II loci at four-digit resolution. The number of typed donors differed by locus: roughly 629-640 for A, B, C, DRB1 and DQB1; 522 for DQA1; 606 for DPA1; and 400 to 480 for DPB1. Five DR-DQ haplotypes were treated as single units for association and clustering because of strong linkage in the cohort. Among around 400 genotyped donors of the cohort, an average of approximately 240,000 unique TCR beta nucleotide sequences was sequenced per donor, of which 15% to 20% were non-productive.

Receptor amplification or capture employed the immunoSEQ multiplex PCR assay. For the multiplex PCR, a mixture combining 60 forward primers for TCR Vbeta segments and 13 reverse primers for TCR Jbeta segments was used. The CDR3 region of rearranged TCR beta genes was amplified from genomic DNA with a multiplex PCR assay. On the Illumina HiSeq System, the amplified TCR beta libraries were sequenced as 87-base-pair reads. As for how the authors treated the data: In a later analysis, 77 million or so unique TCR beta chains were counted across the approximately 640 repertoires, and approximately 11 million of these chains were shared by at least two donors. Raw reads were error-corrected and collapsed into unique sequences by a nearest-neighbor algorithm in which closely related sequences were merged to remove PCR and sequencing errors. V, D and J gene segments were assigned by aligning CDR3 sequences to IMGT reference sequences. For a sequence to be retained, a match of at least six nucleotides was required to both a V gene segment and a J gene segment. Rearrangements were called productive when the CDR3 lacked stop codons and stayed in frame with V and J; all others were non-productive. Following IMGT convention, CDR3 was defined as the stretch from the second conserved V-encoded cysteine up to the conserved J-encoded phenylalanine. Sequences without an unambiguous match to a single V gene segment were excluded from the earlier analysis of almost 600 of the donors. An earlier analysis of about 600 of the donors called V segments functional above 56.7% productive rearrangements and segregating when the between-donor standard deviation exceeded 5%. A statistical classification framework was built for diagnosing cytomegalovirus status from the catalog of TCR beta chain sequences. V and J gene assignment, in a later analysis, came from comparing TCR nucleotide sequences with IMGT/GENE-DB human TR gene sequences. In a later analysis, CDR3 sequences and most-parsimonious VDJ recombination scenarios were assigned using the TCRdist pipeline. A later analysis defined each TCR beta chain by its CDR3 amino acid sequence plus V-gene family, and excluded reads lacking a unique V-gene family. In a later analysis, 450 to 600 highly shared, low-generation-probability nucleotide sequences were removed to address suspected cross-contamination and a sequencing artifact. For each public chain, a later analysis derived a clonal expansion index from normalized ranks of inferred template counts within each repertoire. Generation probabilities in a later analysis came from a VDJ recombination model fitted to out-of-frame rearrangements, and those results were checked against IGoR. Hypergeometric tests were used in a later analysis to score TCR-TCR, TCR-HLA and TCR-CMV co-occurrence, with a repertoire-size bias correction applied to the TCR pairs. A later analysis estimated false discovery rates by permuting HLA or CMV assignments 20 times. A later analysis grouped co-occurring TCRs with DBSCAN, adding TCRdist sequence similarity when clustering within HLA-allele-positive subsets. For co-occurrence clustering, repertoires with fewer than 30,000 or more than 120,000 public chains were excluded, along with five repertoires with anomalous nucleotide sharing. This is the immuneACCESS table as TCRdb keeps it, with only in-frame sequences that have V and J called. A part of the clones is gone; compared with another copy, unresolved V genes explain less than half, and the rest is unexplained. V and J calls and clone size are copied from that table; D and trimming were computed from the DNA. Within this sample are 100,000 to 150,000 clones, with about 87% of them counted one time only. The top ten hold about 5.5% of the sample.

Beyond this particular receptor, the publication reports: Compared with equally common non-associated chains, HLA-associated TCR beta chains in a later analysis were more clonally expanded and had lower generation probabilities. Sequencing depth was assumed to be roughly uniform across donors in the presence/absence analyses, though that assumption may not hold. Because HLA typing was unavailable for some donors at each locus, only the typed subset was used in association tests. The cohort was sequenced for TCR beta chains only, and without alpha or paired-chain data the features that could be detected were limited. The authors suggested that the approach could potentially be extended to other disease states and immunological phenotypes. In a later analysis, most CMV-associated TCR beta chains were found to appear HLA-restricted, with HLA associations seemingly driven largely by CMV exposure. The 87-base-pair reads could not distinguish some IMGT-functional V segments, including TRBV6-2 and TRBV6-3, so those segments were excluded. According to a later analysis, parvovirus B19, influenza, CMV and Epstein-Barr virus appeared linked to several top co-occurrence clusters. A few of the identified cytomegalovirus-associated TCR beta chains were confirmed in vitro to be specific for cytomegalovirus antigens. The study gave a list of under 200 TCR beta chains associated with cytomegalovirus. In a later genetic analysis, a missense DCLRE1C variant was associated with V-gene and J-gene trimming of TCR beta chains, and the association was replicated in an independent cohort. The earlier analysis of approximately 590 of the donors excluded some 15 rarely observed V segments, including chromosome 9 orphons, because counts were too low. A later analysis found that TCR association rates varied across HLA loci, with DRB1 alleles showing the most associated TCRs and HLA-C alleles the fewest. In an earlier analysis of about 550 of the donors, most TCR beta V segments were observed in productive rearrangements about 87% or about 30% of the time, broadly matching IMGT annotations. In both the original and validation cohorts, the classifier was reported to diagnose cytomegalovirus status with high specificity and sensitivity. The sequencing pipeline was judged likely to have produced a cluster of highly shared sequence variants as a technical artifact. Linkage disequilibrium might explain the correlated functional status among segregating V segments, but an unknown experimental factor could not be excluded. While some public TCRs were present in many individuals, most TCR sequences turned up only very rarely across donors. A further reported finding was that TCR beta sequences accurately predicted the HLA-A and HLA-B alleles for most subjects in the first cohort. A later genetic analysis reported fewer N-insertions in productive TCRs among donors in an Asian-associated ancestry cluster than the roughly 720-donor mean. At a false discovery rate of 0.05, a later analysis linked under 20,000 TCR beta sequences to specific HLA alleles. For the cohort, immune exposure information was limited to CMV serostatus. When HLA alleles, especially DR and DQ, strongly co-occurred, attributing TCR associations to individual alleles was difficult.

The cohort was made up of under 800 healthy bone marrow donors. At the time of sampling, every cohort member was nominally healthy, though immune exposures that went unrecorded were likely present. The donor tested CMV seronegative and was one of the 352 seronegative cohort members. A peripheral blood sample was collected from each donor, and TCR beta sequencing was performed on peripheral blood mononuclear cells. Genomic DNA extraction from the blood cell samples was performed with the Qiagen DNeasy Blood Extraction Kit. Deletion took 10 bases off V and 6 bases off J, with a span of 19 bases between the germline ends. The CDR3 runs 13 residues from the cysteine to the phenylalanine. The entry retains the CDR3 DNA only, 39 bases that are in frame from base 1. Looking up the germline V gene yields CDR1 MDHEN and CDR2 SYDVKM. Note on this clone: No cognate antigen has been identified for it. Base qualities are not recorded, but no much larger clone differs from it by a single base.

The origin of this receptor is a woman aged 25-40 years in good health and CMV-seronegative. This sequence uses TRBV28 and TRBJ2-7; the best D guess is TRBD1, with 6 bases matching. The material sequenced was PBMCs. The CDR3 here reads CATLRGTSGEQYF. The DNA sequence follows: TGTGCCACCCTCAGGGGCACATCCGGCGAGCAGTACTTC.